This TCR beta chain was sequenced during a study of beta chain features in type 1 diabetes. General study points: A moderate, significant TCRB CDR3 shortening appeared in type 1 diabetes across four CD4+ subsets.

The sequenced template was cDNA made from the entire isolated RNA. TCRdb keeps only in-frame clones here, not all; method: immunoSEQ multiplex PCR. The table lists nearly 350,000 clones, roughly 9% of them singletons. On this clone itself: The antigen is undetermined.

The sequence was collected from a man aged 25-45 years with type 1 diabetes. The material sequenced was central memory CD4+ T cells from blood.

DNA for the CDR3: TGTGCCAGCAAGGCAGACTATGGCTACACCTTC. Its protein is CASKADYGYTF. The chain couples TRBV6-1 to TRBJ1-2; D not resolved. Germline CDR1 reads MNHNS; CDR2 reads SASEGT. This CDR3 contains 11 residues. The V end was cut by 7 bases, the J end by 3 bases, with 6 bases between.